One T cell receptor beta chain is described in this entry. Its antigen is still unknown. Using constant-segment primers, 5'RACE produced TCR alpha and TCR beta cDNA libraries carrying sample barcodes and UMIs. Each CDR3 protein is one row after TCRdb ran MiXCR on the 5' RACE reads. Of around 110,000 distinct CDR3 sequences listed, approximately 17% are singletons. The data belong to a study of T-cell memory formation after mild COVID-19. Study-wide background: TCR clusters showed largely donor specificity. Whole-study findings and limits: Clonal second-wave expansions that peaked on day 37 had unconfirmed SARS-CoV-2 specificity. Clones contracting day 15 to 85 were balanced CD4/CD8; later expanders leaned CD4+.

Germline-derived CDR1 and CDR2 are SQVTM and ANQGSEA. The CDR3 is 15 residues long. V shed 5 bases and J shed 4 bases, with 18 bases lying between them. This clonotype originated in an adult woman who had mild COVID-19 (a few samples of this study predate the infection). Cell type and time point are not known. The chain links TRBV29-1 to TRBJ2-1; D perhaps matches TRBD2 (6 bases). The sample comprised PBMCs or a T cell subset sorted from them (not recorded which). CDR3 nucleotide sequence: TGCAGCGTTTACCCCGGGAGCGAGATGTACAATGAGCAGTTCTTC. Encoded protein: CSVYPGSEMYNEQFF.